Each of the 18 T cell receptor beta chains below was sequenced from the same sample in a study of T-cell reconstitution after alpha-beta-depleted transplantation in children. Using unique molecular identifiers, the investigators prepared the TCRbeta library. TCRdb redid the calling of the PCR reads with MiXCR, one entry per CDR3 protein. The sample yields fewer than 550,000 distinct CDR3 sequences, over 9.5% seen once. The input for sequencing was PBMCs, taken before TCRalphabeta/CD19-depleted stem cell transplant. All receptors derive from a child aged 2 to 15 with inherited bone marrow failure, due to receive a stem cell transplant.

This clonotype was counted between two and nine times. The J gene is TRBJ2-5, the V gene TRBV20-1; D not resolved. V was pared by 3 bases and J by 2 bases, with 13 bases between. Germline CDR1 DFQATT, CDR2 SNEGSKA (reference sequence). This CDR3 region has 14 residues. The CDR3 protein is CSASPQMRQETQYF. Here the CDR3 DNA reads TGCAGTGCTAGCCCCCAGATGAGGCAAGAGACCCAGTACTTC.

This clonotype has ten or more counts. The CDR3, as DNA: TGCGCCAGCAGCTTGGCAGCGGGAGGGTTGTCAGATACGCAGTATTTT. It codes for CASSLAAGGLSDTQYF. This chain uses TRBV5-1 with TRBJ2-3; 10 bases map to TRBD2. With V trimmed by 0 bases and J by 4 bases, 5 bases remained unmatched. The V gene's germline CDR1 is SGHRS and CDR2 YFSETQ. The CDR3 runs to 16 residues.

This clonotype appeared many times. This chain connects TRBV2 to TRBJ1-1; D is unclear. Germline V gene sequence: CDR1 SNHLY, CDR2 FYNNEI. V lost 5 bases and J lost 3, with 7 bases in between. The CDR3 has 12 residues. In DNA, the CDR3 is TGTGCCAGCAGTCCAGGTTACACTGAAGCTTTCTTT. It specifies CASSPGYTEAFF.

This clonotype appeared many times. A much larger clone sits a single nucleotide away, making a read error possible. The chain recombines TRBV11-2 with TRBJ2-7; no clear D. The CDR3 is 12 amino acids. V lost 4 bases and J 3 bases, leaving 7 bases between the germline ends. CDR1 and CDR2 from the germline V gene are SGHAT and FQNNGV. CDR3 nucleotides: TGTGCCAGCAGCTCAGTAGGCTACGAGCAGTACTTC. Amino acid sequence: CASSSVGYEQYF.

This clonotype was picked up many times. The chain employs TRBV28 and TRBJ2-7; 7 bases match TRBD1. Germline loops: CDR1 MDHEN, CDR2 SYDVKM. CDR3 length: 14 amino acids. Losses at the gene ends were 6 bases for V and 3 bases for J; bases not matched to a gene: 8. Written as DNA, the CDR3 is TGTGCCAGCAGGGAACAGGGGAGCCACTACGAGCAGTACTTC. Its translation is CASREQGSHYEQYF.

This clonotype was observed at least ten times. The rearrangement joins TRBV28 to TRBJ1-2; the D is unclear. V lost 6 bases and J 5 bases, leaving 22 bases between the germline ends. Germline V gene lookup returns CDR1 MDHEN and CDR2 SYDVKM. This CDR3 comprises 16 residues. In nucleotides, the CDR3 is TGTGCCAGCAGCACCCAGGATCCCACCTTTCGGTATGGCTACACCTTC. Amino acids: CASSTQDPTFRYGYTF.

The V and J genes are TRBV5-1 and TRBJ2-3; maybe TRBD1 (6 bases). The CDR3 extends over 15 amino acids. The germline V and J ends were trimmed by 4 bases and 0 bases, with 12 bases remaining between them. Germline V gene sequence: CDR1 SGHRS, CDR2 YFSETQ. Here the CDR3 reads CASSTGGDSTDTQYF. CDR3 bases: TGCGCCAGCAGCACTGGGGGCGATAGCACAGATACGCAGTATTTT.

This clonotype has more than one count but fewer than ten. The V call is TRBV20-1, the J call TRBJ2-1; TRBD2 agrees at 9 bases. V lost 5 bases, J lost 4 bases, and 6 bases stayed unmatched. CDR1 DFQATT and CDR2 SNEGSKA come from the germline V gene (reference sequence). This CDR3 is 14 amino acids long. CDR3 in amino acids: CSALGLATYNEQFF. CDR3 sequence (DNA): TGCAGTGCTCTCGGACTAGCGACATACAATGAGCAGTTCTTC.

This clonotype was counted many times. The V call is TRBV7-6, the J call TRBJ2-7; 10 bases are shared with TRBD2. The CDR3 covers 15 residues. Losses at the gene ends were 5 bases for V and 7 bases for J; bases not matched to a gene: 11. The germline V gene has CDR1 SGHVS and CDR2 FNYEAQ. CDR3: CASSLIAGGVGEQYF. For the CDR3, the DNA is TGTGCCAGCAGCCTAATAGCGGGAGGCGTGGGGGAGCAGTACTTC.

The V and J genes are TRBV27 and TRBJ1-5; 8 bases line up with TRBD1. V was clipped by 3 bases and J by 2 bases; unmatched bases: 3. The CDR3 length is 15 residues. From germline, CDR1 is MNHEY and CDR2 SMNVEV (reference sequence). This chain's CDR3 is CASSFTGQGNQPQHF. The CDR3 DNA sequence: TGTGCCAGCAGTTTCACGGGACAGGGCAATCAGCCCCAGCATTTT.

The chain carries TRBV6-2 or TRBV6-3 and TRBJ2-1; 8 nucleotides match TRBD2. The CDR3 sequence is 15 residues long. The germline CDR1 and CDR2 sequences are MNHEY and SVGEGT. V gave up 4 bases and J gave up 7 bases; unmatched junction bases: 9. The CDR3 DNA reads as TGTGCCAGCAGTTCTATCGGTCGGGGGGGGAATGAGCAGTTCTTC. It yields the protein CASSSIGRGGNEQFF.

This clonotype showed up many times. This chain links TRBV5-8 with TRBJ2-1; 11 bases line up with TRBD2. The germline CDR1 and CDR2 sequences are SGHTS and YDEGEE. With 5 bases clipped from V and 6 bases from J, the junction kept 7 bases outside the gene matches. The CDR3 runs 15 residues. The CDR3 region has the DNA TGTGCCAGCAGTTGGCTAGCGGGAGGCACCAATGAGCAGTTCTTC. It specifies CASSWLAGGTNEQFF.

In its sample, this clonotype was seen many times. The genes are TRBV6-5 and TRBJ2-7, with D unclear. Germline CDR1 MNHEY, CDR2 SVGAGI. Between the trimmed V and J ends, which lost 2 bases and 2 bases, there was a span of 16 bases. CDR3 length equals 16 residues. The DNA for the CDR3 is TGTGCCAGCAGTTACGCGACTGCCCGGCGTCCCTACGAGCAGTACTTC. Its protein is CASSYATARRPYEQYF.

There are many counts of this clonotype. The chain has TRBV12-3 or TRBV12-4 and TRBJ2-7; D is ambiguous. The CDR3 sequence is 12 residues long. The ends were cut back, 5 bases at V and 5 bases at J, with 10 bases in the middle. CDR3 in DNA: TGTGCCAGCAGTGGAAGGATGGACGAGCAGTACTTC. Protein: CASSGRMDEQYF.

In its sample, this clonotype was seen many times. The chain is built from TRBV28 and TRBJ2-7; 13 positions match TRBD2. Germline-derived CDR1 and CDR2 are MDHEN and SYDVKM. The CDR3 contains 16 residues. With 6 bases clipped from V and 2 bases from J, the junction kept 7 bases outside the gene matches. The CDR3 protein is CASSAPGLAGPYEQYF. The CDR3 DNA sequence: TGTGCCAGCAGCGCTCCGGGACTAGCGGGACCCTACGAGCAGTACTTC. The full variable domain, rest sourced from reference TRBV28 and TRBJ2-7, is DVKVTQSSRYLVKRTGEKVFLECVQDMDHENMFWYRQDPGLGLRLIYFSYDVKMKEKGDIPEGYSVSREKKERFSLILESASTNQTSMYLCASSAPGLAGPYEQYFGPGTRLTVT.

This clonotype was picked up many times. The chain is built from TRBV10-3 and TRBJ2-1; D gene ambiguous. The V end lost 6 bases, the J end lost 4 bases, and 13 bases lay between the germline ends. The CDR3 consists of 14 residues. Germline V lookup: CDR1 ENHRY, CDR2 SYGVKD. Written as DNA, the CDR3 is TGTGCCATCAGCCTACAAGAAGGGTACAATGAGCAGTTCTTC. This gives the protein CAISLQEGYNEQFF.

This clonotype was picked up many times. The J gene is TRBJ2-3, the V gene TRBV12-3 or TRBV12-4; tentative D call: TRBD1 (5 bases). The CDR3 spans 14 residues. The V and J ends lost 5 bases and 2 bases respectively, with 11 bases between them. The CDR3 here is CASSLGHYTDTQYF. The CDR3 bases are TGTGCCAGCAGTCTTGGACACTACACAGATACGCAGTATTTT.

This clonotype was detected ten times or more. The chain uses TRBV5-1 and TRBJ2-3; 7 bases are shared with TRBD2. The CDR3 length is 13 residues. V shed 9 bases and J 1 base; nucleotides not matched to a gene: 5. Germline CDR1 SGHRS, CDR2 YFSETQ. The CDR3 is CATASGGTDTQYF. The CDR3 DNA reads TGCGCCACCGCTAGCGGTGGCACAGATACGCAGTATTTT.